These 9 T cell receptor beta chains were sequenced from one sample in a study of blood T cell repertoires in COVID-19. Assay: immunoSEQ multiplex PCR; the TCRdb copy retains only in-frame clones and omits some. In the table there are a few hundred thousand clones, approximately 89% of which are singletons. The material sequenced was PBMCs or T cells enriched from blood (not recorded which). Receptors originate from a woman in her 30s who had recovered from COVID-19.

The V and J genes are TRBV19 and TRBJ1-1; possible D gene TRBD1, 5 bases. The CDR3 has 14 residues. Germline CDR1 and CDR2: LNHDA and SQIVND (reference sequence). Trimming stripped 6 bases from V and 0 bases from J, with 11 bases between. In nucleotides, the CDR3 is TGTGCCAGTAGGAAGAAACAGGTGAACACTGAAGCTTTCTTT. This sequence encodes CASRKKQVNTEAFF.

The sample holds one count of this clone. This chain joins TRBV11-2 and TRBJ2-2; D is possibly TRBD1 (5 bases). The V gene's germline CDR1 is SGHAT and CDR2 FQNNGV. This CDR3 region has 16 residues. Trimming stripped 1 base from V and 1 base from J, with 10 bases between. The CDR3 nucleotides read TGTGCCAGCAGCTTAGTTGTCAGGGTGAACACCGGGGAGCTGTTTTTT. It specifies CASSLVVRVNTGELFF.

V and J are TRBV11-2 and TRBJ1-1; no clear D. Trimming removed 5 bases at V and 6 bases at J, with 22 bases between. The CDR3 runs 16 residues. Per the germline V gene, CDR1 is SGHAT and CDR2 is FQNNGV. As DNA, the CDR3 is TGTGCCAGCAGCCTTTACATTGGGAGGGTTGAACCTGAAGCTTTCTTT. This encodes CASSLYIGRVEPEAFF. Combining the CDR3 with reference TRBV11-2 and TRBJ1-1 gives the whole variable domain EAGVAQSPRYKIIEKRQSVAFWCNPISGHATLYWYQQILGQGPKLLIQFQNNGVVDDSQLPKDRFSAERLKGVDSTLKIQPAKLEDSAVYLCASSLYIGRVEPEAFFGQGTRLTVV.

The chain links TRBV7-9 to TRBJ1-1; a possible D gene is TRBD1 (5 bases). Germline V gene sequence: CDR1 SEHNR, CDR2 FQNEAQ (reference sequence). V gave up 5 bases and J gave up 5 bases, with 18 bases separating them. CDR3 size: 15 residues. Here the CDR3 reads CASSRSGRGRTEAFF. DNA of the CDR3: TGTGCCAGCAGCCGGTCTGGGAGGGGTCGGACTGAAGCTTTCTTT.

Here the CDR3 DNA reads TGTGCCAGCCCCCCCCGGAGCAATAAGGCAGATACGCAGTATTTT. Encoded protein: CASPPRSNKADTQYF. The V call is TRBV28, the J call TRBJ2-3, with D unclear. CDR3 length equals 15 residues. V lost 8 bases, J lost 4 bases, and 19 bases lay in between. Germline lookup yields CDR1 MDHEN and CDR2 SYDVKM.

The chain couples TRBV4-1 to TRBJ2-7, with a possible D match to TRBD2 (6 bases). The germline V gene has CDR1 MGHRA and CDR2 YSYEKL. V was cut by 3 bases and J by 3 bases, with 18 bases left in between. The CDR3 is made up of 16 amino acids. CDR3 region: CASSHGDGGAIYEQYF. CDR3 DNA sequence: TGCGCCAGCAGCCACGGGGACGGAGGGGCCATCTACGAGCAGTACTTC.

The chain is built from TRBV6-6 and TRBJ2-7; D unresolved. In germline, CDR1 is MNHNY, CDR2 SVGAGI (reference sequence). Trimming cost V 6 bases and J 0 bases, with 12 bases left between them. The CDR3 covers 14 residues. The CDR3 DNA sequence: TGTGCCAGCAGCCCAACGGTGGTCTCCTACGAGCAGTACTTC. This codes for CASSPTVVSYEQYF.

The rearrangement joins TRBV5-1 to TRBJ2-1; 8 nucleotides agree with TRBD2. The CDR3 sequence is 14 residues long. CDR1 is SGHRS, CDR2 YFSETQ, per germline. J lost 10 bases, V lost 2 bases, and 8 bases had no gene match. CDR3 nucleotide sequence: TGCGCCAGCAGCTTAGACAGTAGCGGGGTGGAGCAGTTCTTC. Protein sequence: CASSLDSSGVEQFF.

The chain recombines TRBV7-8 with TRBJ2-3, with D tentatively TRBD1 (5 bases). The CDR3 covers 17 residues. Germline V CDR1 and CDR2: SGHVS, FQNEAQ. Trimming shortened V by 1 base and J by 1 base, and 15 bases separated the two germline ends. The CDR3 spells CASSLVLVQGRTDTQYF. CDR3 coding DNA: TGTGCCAGCAGCTTAGTGCTGGTCCAGGGTCGCACAGATACGCAGTATTTT. Filled out from reference TRBV7-8 and TRBJ2-3, the complete variable domain reads GAGVSQSPRYKVAKRGQDVALRCDPISGHVSLFWYQQALGQGPEFLTYFQNEAQLDKSGLPSDRFFAERPEGSVSTLKIQRTQQEDSAVYLCASSLVLVQGRTDTQYFGPGTRLTVL.